The 23 T cell receptor beta chains below were found in one sample sequenced in a study of control samples from healthy donors and cancer patients. Profiling relied on immunoSEQ multiplex PCR, and the TCRdb table lists in-frame clones only, not all of them. The sample shows approximately 140,000 clones, about 88% of them seen only once. Sequences were obtained from blood. The receptors were gathered from a woman aged 30 to 39 in good health.

V and J are TRBV9 and TRBJ2-2; D is unclear. Trimming removed 2 bases at V and 6 bases at J, with 11 bases between. CDR3 length: 14 residues. Germline V lookup: CDR1 SGDLS, CDR2 YYNGEE. Here the CDR3 reads CASSVMGSAGELFF. The CDR3 nucleotides are TGTGCCAGCAGCGTTATGGGATCTGCCGGGGAGCTGTTTTTT.

The V gene is TRBV11-2, the J gene TRBJ1-1; no reliable D call. The CDR3 consists of 13 residues. Deletions cut 5 bases from V and 0 bases from J, with 7 bases between. The germline V gene encodes CDR1 SGHAT and CDR2 FQNNGV. This CDR3 reads CASSERLNTEAFF. CDR3 coding DNA: TGTGCCAGCAGCGAAAGACTGAACACTGAAGCTTTCTTT.

The chain uses TRBV23-1 and TRBJ2-1; D gene unclear. TRBV23-1 is annotated as an ORF whose role is uncertain. CDR3 length: 14 residues. The V and J ends lost 7 bases and 5 bases respectively, with 15 bases between them. The CDR3 nucleotides are TGCGCCAGCAACCCTATAACCCAGGACAATGAGCAGTTCTTC. Translating gives CASNPITQDNEQFF.

V is TRBV4-2 and J is TRBJ2-1, with D tentatively TRBD2 (7 bases). Germline V lookup: CDR1 LGHNA, CDR2 YNFKEQ. V was shortened by 5 bases and J by 2 bases, with 13 bases between the two germline ends. The CDR3 is 15 amino acids. For the CDR3, the DNA is TGTGCCAGCAGCGAGGGGGGGGAACCCTACAATGAGCAGTTCTTC. The encoded protein is CASSEGGEPYNEQFF.

This chain uses TRBV28 with TRBJ1-5; 9 bases align to TRBD1. There are 15 residues in the CDR3. Per germline, CDR1 MDHEN and CDR2 SYDVKM. V lost 3 bases to trimming and J lost 2 bases; unmatched junction nucleotides: 2. Here the CDR3 reads CASSFRDRGNQPQHF. In DNA, the CDR3 is TGTGCCAGCAGTTTTCGGGACAGGGGCAATCAGCCCCAGCATTTT.

The V call is TRBV9, the J call TRBJ1-4; D is undetermined. V was pared by 0 bases and J by 7 bases, with 4 bases between. The CDR3 runs 12 residues. Germline-derived CDR1 and CDR2 are SGDLS and YYNGEE. The CDR3 DNA reads as TGTGCCAGCAGCGTAGTCGGTGAAAAACTGTTTTTT. Residues: CASSVVGEKLFF.

The rearrangement joins TRBV5-1 to TRBJ1-2; 9 nucleotides agree with TRBD1. Germline assignment: CDR1 SGHRS and CDR2 YFSETQ. Losses at the gene ends were 4 bases for V and 2 bases for J; bases not matched to a gene: 12. The CDR3 contains 17 residues. CDR3 sequence: CASSPSFTGGINYGYTF. The CDR3 DNA reads TGCGCCAGCAGCCCATCATTCACAGGGGGCATAAACTATGGCTACACCTTC.

The chain employs TRBV9 and TRBJ1-5; D possibly corresponds to TRBD1 (6 bases). V was trimmed by 4 bases and J by 4 bases, leaving 12 bases between them. Germline values: CDR1 SGDLS, CDR2 YYNGEE. CDR3 length: 14 amino acids. In DNA form, the CDR3 reads TGTGCCAGCAGCCCTACAGGGTCTAATCAGCCCCAGCATTTT. Translating it yields CASSPTGSNQPQHF.

This sequence joins TRBV29-1 and TRBJ2-7, with 15 positions matching TRBD2. J was trimmed by 6 bases and V by 5 bases; bases with no gene match: 2. Germline V CDR1 and CDR2: SQVTM, ANQGSEA. The CDR3 loop spans 13 amino acids. Here the CDR3 reads CSVRTSGRGEQYF. CDR3 bases: TGCAGCGTTCGGACTAGCGGGAGGGGCGAGCAGTACTTC.

This rearrangement joins TRBV12-3 or TRBV12-4 to TRBJ2-7; maybe TRBD2 (6 bases). Trimming took off 5 bases at V and 9 bases at J, with 14 bases between the two ends. The CDR3 is made up of 12 amino acids. This CDR3 reads CASSRVGTLQYF. The CDR3, as DNA: TGTGCCAGCAGTAGGGTCGGGACTTTGCAGTACTTC.

V usage is TRBV5-1 and J usage is TRBJ1-5, with a possible D match to TRBD1 (5 bases). Germline loops: CDR1 SGHRS, CDR2 YFSETQ. The length of the CDR3 is 15 residues. V lost 1 base, J lost 3 bases, and 11 bases lay in between. The CDR3 spells CASSLSGIPNQPQHF. Written as DNA, the CDR3 is TGCGCCAGCAGCTTGTCAGGGATTCCCAATCAGCCCCAGCATTTT.

The chain employs TRBV6-5 and TRBJ1-2; 8 bases agree with TRBD1. This CDR3 region has 14 residues. V lost 1 base to trimming and J lost 7 bases; unmatched junction nucleotides: 5. Germline V gives CDR1 MNHEY, CDR2 SVGAGI. The CDR3 bases are TGTGCCAGCAGTTACTACGGACAGGGCTCTGGCTACACCTTC. Residues: CASSYYGQGSGYTF.

The gene calls are TRBV5-4 and TRBJ2-1; D uncertain. The V end was cut by 0 bases, the J end by 8 bases, with 9 bases between. This CDR3 comprises 13 residues. The germline CDR1 and CDR2 sequences are SGHNT and YYREEE (reference sequence). CDR3 loop: CASSLEFGHEQFF. The CDR3 nucleotides read TGTGCCAGCAGCTTGGAATTTGGCCATGAGCAGTTCTTC.

The V and J genes are TRBV6-5 and TRBJ1-5; D unresolved. V shed 10 bases and J shed 0 bases, with 16 bases lying between them. The CDR3 covers 15 residues. Germline assignment: CDR1 MNHEY and CDR2 SVGAGI. The CDR3 here is CATRPQFPSNQPQHF. In DNA, the CDR3 is TGTGCCACTAGGCCACAGTTCCCTAGCAATCAGCCCCAGCATTTT.

This clone occurred a few times. The J gene is TRBJ2-7, the V gene TRBV5-1; D is uncertain. CDR3 length equals 14 residues. In germline, CDR1 is SGHRS, CDR2 YFSETQ. The V end lost 2 bases, the J end lost 2 bases, and 11 bases lay between the germline ends. The chain's CDR3 is CASSFGQDTYEQYF. CDR3 DNA: TGCGCCAGCAGCTTTGGGCAGGATACCTACGAGCAGTACTTC.

This clone was counted between two and nine times. The gene calls are TRBV11-2 and TRBJ2-7, with TRBD2 identical over 8 bases. The CDR3 sequence is 13 residues long. Germline CDR1 SGHAT, CDR2 FQNNGV. Trimming took 5 bases from V and 3 from J; bases not matched to a gene: 3. The CDR3 protein is CASSAGGGYEQYF. CDR3 sequence (DNA): TGTGCCAGCAGCGCCGGGGGGGGCTACGAGCAGTACTTC. Together with reference TRBV11-2 and TRBJ2-7, the CDR3 gives the full variable domain: EAGVAQSPRYKIIEKRQSVAFWCNPISGHATLYWYQQILGQGPKLLIQFQNNGVVDDSQLPKDRFSAERLKGVDSTLKIQPAKLEDSAVYLCASSAGGGYEQYFGPGTRLTVT.

The gene calls are TRBV30 and TRBJ2-1; TRBD1 or TRBD2 may be the D gene (5 bases each). Trimming left V 3 bases short and J 5 bases short, with 17 bases between. Germline V gene data show CDR1 as GTSNPN and CDR2 as SVGIG (reference sequence). There are 15 residues in the CDR3. The DNA for the CDR3 is TGTGCCTGGAGCTCCGGGACCCGCATCCACAATGAGCAGTTCTTC. Translated, it gives CAWSSGTRIHNEQFF.

The chain recombines TRBV30 with TRBJ1-1; 7 bases are shared with TRBD1. Trimming at V came to 2 bases and at J to 10 bases, leaving 10 bases not matched to a gene. CDR3 length: 13 amino acids. Germline-derived CDR1 and CDR2 are GTSNPN and SVGIG (reference sequence). The CDR3 DNA follows: TGTGCCTGGAGTTCTAAAGGGGGCCTGGGAGCTTTCTTT. Amino acids: CAWSSKGGLGAFF.

This clone is a singleton in its sample. The chain is built from TRBV19 and TRBJ1-5; D is unclear. Deletions cut 7 bases from V and 1 base from J, with 11 bases between. Germline V gives CDR1 LNHDA, CDR2 SQIVND (reference sequence). The CDR3 totals 14 residues. The CDR3 is CASTPPLSNQPQHF. The CDR3 nucleotides read TGTGCCAGTACGCCACCTCTGAGCAATCAGCCCCAGCATTTT.

This clone appeared once. The V call is TRBV2, the J call TRBJ1-1; 7 bases agree with TRBD1. This CDR3 spans 15 amino acids. In germline, CDR1 is SNHLY, CDR2 FYNNEI. V trimming: 7 bases; J trimming: 1 base; junction bases outside the gene matches: 9. In nucleotides, the CDR3 is TGTGCCAGCAAGGCCCCTTCAGGGGGGAACACTGAAGCTTTCTTT. This codes for CASKAPSGGNTEAFF.

This chain links TRBV9 with TRBJ1-3; D remains unclear. CDR1 SGDLS and CDR2 YYNGEE come from the germline V gene. V shed 3 bases and J shed 4 bases, with 5 bases lying between them. There are 12 residues in the CDR3. CDR3 in amino acids: CASSERGNTIYF. CDR3 nucleotide sequence: TGTGCCAGCAGCGAGCGCGGAAACACCATATATTTT. Together with reference TRBV9 and TRBJ1-3, the CDR3 gives the full variable domain: DSGVTQTPKHLITATGQRVTLRCSPRSGDLSVYWYQQSLDQGLQFLIQYYNGEERAKGNILERFSAQQFPDLHSELNLSSLELGDSALYFCASSERGNTIYFGEGSWLTVV.

This chain joins TRBV6-5 and TRBJ2-1; TRBD1 matches at 7 bases. The CDR3 has 13 residues. Losses at the gene ends were 2 bases for V and 6 bases for J; bases not matched to a gene: 1. Germline CDR1 reads MNHEY; CDR2 reads SVGAGI. The CDR3 coding sequence is TGTGCCAGCAGTTACCAGGGGGTCAATGAGCAGTTCTTC. Translation: CASSYQGVNEQFF.

This sequence joins TRBV6-5 and TRBJ1-4; 9 bases line up with TRBD1. With 6 bases clipped from V and 6 bases from J, the junction kept 8 bases outside the gene matches. The V gene's germline CDR1 is MNHEY and CDR2 SVGAGI. The CDR3 totals 15 residues. The CDR3 reads CASRHNRGRDEKLFF. The CDR3 coding sequence is TGTGCCAGCAGACACAACAGGGGGCGCGATGAAAAACTGTTTTTT.